A selection of T cell receptor beta chains follows, all from one sample in a study of Graves' ophthalmopathy and Graves' hyperthyroidism. TCRdb reprocessed the multiplex PCR reads via MiXCR and lists one record per CDR3 protein. The sample shows some 240,000 distinct CDR3 sequences, around 50% of them seen only once. Input material: peripheral blood. These receptors came from an adult man with Graves' ophthalmopathy. The CDR3 runs from the conserved cysteine through the conserved F or W. A D gene is named only where the DNA matches it firmly. Clone size is not always given. Where it is, it says once, few, many or a class for expanded clones.

j_call | v_call | clone_size | d_call | cdr3_aa | cdr3_nt
TRBJ1-5 | TRBV10-3 | once | . | CASSDNSGGNQPQHF | TGTGCCAGCAGTGATAATTCAGGGGGCAATCAGCCCCAGCATTTT
TRBJ1-2 | TRBV2 | . | TRBD1 | CASSLDDRVGYGYTF | TGTGCCAGCAGCCTCGATGACAGGGTCGGCTATGGCTACACCTTC
TRBJ1-1 | TRBV15 | . | TRBD1 | CATSRGLGQMNTEAFF | TGTGCCACCAGCAGAGGGTTGGGACAGATGAACACTGAAGCTTTCTTT
TRBJ1-3 | TRBV29-1 | few | . | CSVEVQTGNTIYF | TGCAGCGTTGAAGTTCAGACCGGAAACACCATATATTTT
TRBJ1-2 | TRBV5-1 | . | . | CASSAGGFNYGYTF | TGCGCCAGCAGCGCGGGAGGGTTTAACTATGGCTACACCTTC
TRBJ1-6 | TRBV5-1 | . | . | CASSLHRGRDSPLHF | TGCGCCAGCAGCCTCCACCGGGGCCGGGATTCACCCCTCCACTTT
TRBJ1-3 | TRBV29-1 | many | TRBD1 | CSDSTGAYGNTIYF | TGCAGCGACTCGACAGGGGCCTATGGAAACACCATATATTTT
TRBJ1-1 | TRBV25-1 | . | . | CASSDSQRGTNTEAFF | TGTGCCAGCAGCGATTCCCAGCGGGGTACTAACACTGAAGCTTTCTTT
TRBJ1-3 | TRBV2 | once | . | CASSPRGTGNTIYF | TGTGCCAGCAGCCCTCGGGGTACGGGAAACACCATATATTTT
TRBJ2-7 | TRBV12-3/TRBV12-4 | . | . | CASTRGGYEQYF | TGTGCCAGCACAAGGGGGGGCTACGAGCAGTACTTC
TRBJ1-5 | TRBV12-3/TRBV12-4 | . | TRBD1 | CASSMTGAISNQPQHF | TGTGCCAGCAGTATGACAGGGGCCATCAGCAATCAGCCCCAGCATTTT
TRBJ1-1 | TRBV11-2 | . | . | CASSLGLKAEAFF | TGTGCCAGCAGCTTAGGGCTCAAGGCTGAAGCTTTCTTT
TRBJ1-6 | TRBV9 | . | TRBD1 | CASRNDRANSPLHF | TGTGCCAGCAGGAACGACAGGGCTAATTCACCCCTCCACTTT
TRBJ1-6 | TRBV6-5 | few | TRBD1 | CASRDRGSPLHF | TGTGCCAGCAGGGACAGGGGTTCACCCCTCCACTTT
TRBJ1-2 | TRBV9 | . | . | CASSFHRDPEPYGYTF | TGTGCCAGCAGCTTTCATCGGGACCCAGAGCCCTATGGCTACACCTTC
TRBJ2-2 | TRBV10-3 | many | TRBD2 | CAIRMGSGSDGELFF | TGTGCCATCAGAATGGGTAGCGGGTCGGACGGGGAGCTGTTTTTT
TRBJ2-7 | TRBV29-1 | . | TRBD1 | CSVMGADREFYEQYF | TGCAGCGTTATGGGGGCGGACAGGGAATTCTACGAGCAGTACTTC
TRBJ2-2 | TRBV10-3 | . | . | CAISVGRTNTGELFF | TGTGCCATCAGTGTGGGCCGAACTAACACCGGGGAGCTGTTTTTT
TRBJ2-7 | TRBV5-1 | . | . | CASSLEQTEGEQYF | TGCGCCAGCAGCTTGGAACAGACGGAGGGGGAGCAGTACTTC
TRBJ2-7 | TRBV13 | . | TRBD1 | CASSLGPGTGREQYF | TGTGCCAGCAGCTTAGGCCCCGGGACAGGGAGGGAGCAGTACTTC
TRBJ1-5 | TRBV9 | . | TRBD1 | CASSALGQGAGQPQHF | TGTGCCAGCAGCGCGCTGGGGCAGGGGGCCGGACAGCCCCAGCATTTT
TRBJ1-2 | TRBV10-2 | few | TRBD1 | CASSQGTGNYGYTF | TGCGCCAGCAGTCAGGGGACAGGCAACTATGGCTACACCTTC
TRBJ1-1 | TRBV5-1 | . | . | CASSLRQVNTEAFF | TGCGCCAGCAGCTTGCGACAGGTGAACACTGAAGCTTTCTTT
TRBJ1-5 | TRBV20-1 | . | TRBD1 | CSARGGQATNQPQHF | TGCAGTGCTCGCGGGGGACAGGCGACGAATCAGCCCCAGCATTTT
TRBJ1-6 | TRBV7-9 | few | TRBD1 | CASLEETGNSPLHF | TGTGCCAGCTTAGAGGAGACAGGGAATTCACCCCTCCACTTT
TRBJ1-3 | TRBV9 | . | TRBD1 | CASSVYGRGQVGNTIYF | TGTGCCAGCAGCGTATACGGCAGGGGGCAGGTTGGAAACACCATATATTTT
TRBJ1-5 | TRBV10-3 | many | . | CAISEVDSNQPQHF | TGTGCCATCAGTGAAGTCGATTCCAATCAGCCCCAGCATTTT
TRBJ1-6 | TRBV9 | few | . | CASSLGRAYNSPLHF | TGTGCCAGCAGCTTGGGAAGGGCGTATAATTCACCCCTCCACTTT
TRBJ1-1 | TRBV20-1 | . | TRBD1 | CSALGGRGATEAFF | TGCAGCGCCCTAGGGGGCAGGGGTGCCACTGAAGCTTTCTTT
TRBJ2-3 | TRBV7-2 | . | TRBD2 | CASSRTGTRSGDTQYF | TGTGCCAGCAGCCGTACCGGGACTAGGTCTGGAGATACGCAGTATTTT
TRBJ2-2 | TRBV9 | . | TRBD2 | CASSGFSGHRNTGELFF | TGTGCCTCCTCAGGATTTAGCGGGCACAGGAACACCGGGGAGCTGTTTTTT
TRBJ2-2 | TRBV7-2 | many | . | CASRVTTNTGELFF | TGTGCCAGCAGAGTAACCACGAACACCGGGGAGCTGTTTTTT
TRBJ1-2 | TRBV12-3/TRBV12-4 | . | . | CASGVDFLQKGSYGYTF | TGTGCCAGCGGGGTGGACTTCCTTCAAAAAGGATCCTATGGCTACACCTTC
TRBJ2-7 | TRBV2 | . | . | CASRNVLGAYEQYF | TGTGCCAGCAGGAATGTACTAGGGGCCTACGAGCAGTACTTC
TRBJ1-6 | TRBV7-9 | . | TRBD1 | CASSPMTGFVGSPLHF | TGTGCCAGCAGCCCTATGACAGGGTTCGTCGGGTCACCCCTCCACTTT
TRBJ1-1 | TRBV5-6 | once | TRBD1 | CASSQYRGRRTEAFF | TGTGCCAGCAGCCAGTACAGGGGGCGGAGGACTGAAGCTTTCTTT
TRBJ1-5 | TRBV20-1 | few | . | CSAAGSGNQPQHF | TGCAGTGCTGCAGGGAGTGGAAATCAGCCCCAGCATTTT
TRBJ1-2 | TRBV5-4 | few | . | CASSFATGERRDGYTF | TGTGCCAGCAGCTTCGCCACGGGAGAAAGGAGGGATGGCTACACCTTC
TRBJ1-5 | TRBV7-2 | . | . | CASSLYRSQETQHF | TGTGCCAGCAGCTTATACCGGAGTCAAGAGACCCAGCATTTT
TRBJ1-3 | TRBV19 | few | . | CASSDRGTSGNTIYF | TGTGCCAGTAGCGACAGAGGCACATCTGGAAACACCATATATTTT
TRBJ2-5 | TRBV5-1 | . | TRBD2 | CASSFSTSGGAFETQYF | TGCGCCAGCAGCTTTTCCACTAGCGGGGGGGCATTCGAGACCCAGTACTTC
TRBJ2-2 | TRBV7-2 | . | TRBD2 | CASSGLGSGRELFF | TGTGCCAGCAGCGGCCTCGGAAGCGGGAGGGAGCTGTTTTTT
TRBJ1-5 | TRBV12-3/TRBV12-4 | . | . | CASSIQGGNQPQHF | TGTGCCAGCAGCATACAGGGCGGCAATCAGCCCCAGCATTTT
TRBJ1-2 | TRBV7-9 | few | . | CASSLALRGYDGYTF | TGTGCCAGCAGCTTGGCCCTTAGAGGGTACGATGGCTACACCTTC
TRBJ2-5 | TRBV19 | many | . | CASSIGLQETQYF | TGTGCCAGTAGTATAGGGTTACAAGAGACCCAGTACTTC